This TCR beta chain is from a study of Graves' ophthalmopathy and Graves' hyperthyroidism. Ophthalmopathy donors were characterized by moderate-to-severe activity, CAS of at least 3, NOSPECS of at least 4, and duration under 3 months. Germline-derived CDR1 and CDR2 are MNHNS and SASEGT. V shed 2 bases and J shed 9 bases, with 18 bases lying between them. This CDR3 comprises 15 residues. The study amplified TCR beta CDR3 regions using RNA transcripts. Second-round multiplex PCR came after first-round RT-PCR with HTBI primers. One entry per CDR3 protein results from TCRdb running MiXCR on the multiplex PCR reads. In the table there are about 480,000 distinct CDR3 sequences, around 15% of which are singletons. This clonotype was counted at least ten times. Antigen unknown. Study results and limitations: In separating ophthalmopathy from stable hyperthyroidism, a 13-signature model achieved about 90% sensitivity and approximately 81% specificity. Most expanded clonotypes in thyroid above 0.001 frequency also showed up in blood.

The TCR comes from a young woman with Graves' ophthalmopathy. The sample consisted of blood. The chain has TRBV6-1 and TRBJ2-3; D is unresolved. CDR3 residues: CASSEISPRSDTQYF. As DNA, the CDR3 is TGTGCCAGCAGTGAAATTAGTCCCCGGAGTGACACGCAGTATTTT.